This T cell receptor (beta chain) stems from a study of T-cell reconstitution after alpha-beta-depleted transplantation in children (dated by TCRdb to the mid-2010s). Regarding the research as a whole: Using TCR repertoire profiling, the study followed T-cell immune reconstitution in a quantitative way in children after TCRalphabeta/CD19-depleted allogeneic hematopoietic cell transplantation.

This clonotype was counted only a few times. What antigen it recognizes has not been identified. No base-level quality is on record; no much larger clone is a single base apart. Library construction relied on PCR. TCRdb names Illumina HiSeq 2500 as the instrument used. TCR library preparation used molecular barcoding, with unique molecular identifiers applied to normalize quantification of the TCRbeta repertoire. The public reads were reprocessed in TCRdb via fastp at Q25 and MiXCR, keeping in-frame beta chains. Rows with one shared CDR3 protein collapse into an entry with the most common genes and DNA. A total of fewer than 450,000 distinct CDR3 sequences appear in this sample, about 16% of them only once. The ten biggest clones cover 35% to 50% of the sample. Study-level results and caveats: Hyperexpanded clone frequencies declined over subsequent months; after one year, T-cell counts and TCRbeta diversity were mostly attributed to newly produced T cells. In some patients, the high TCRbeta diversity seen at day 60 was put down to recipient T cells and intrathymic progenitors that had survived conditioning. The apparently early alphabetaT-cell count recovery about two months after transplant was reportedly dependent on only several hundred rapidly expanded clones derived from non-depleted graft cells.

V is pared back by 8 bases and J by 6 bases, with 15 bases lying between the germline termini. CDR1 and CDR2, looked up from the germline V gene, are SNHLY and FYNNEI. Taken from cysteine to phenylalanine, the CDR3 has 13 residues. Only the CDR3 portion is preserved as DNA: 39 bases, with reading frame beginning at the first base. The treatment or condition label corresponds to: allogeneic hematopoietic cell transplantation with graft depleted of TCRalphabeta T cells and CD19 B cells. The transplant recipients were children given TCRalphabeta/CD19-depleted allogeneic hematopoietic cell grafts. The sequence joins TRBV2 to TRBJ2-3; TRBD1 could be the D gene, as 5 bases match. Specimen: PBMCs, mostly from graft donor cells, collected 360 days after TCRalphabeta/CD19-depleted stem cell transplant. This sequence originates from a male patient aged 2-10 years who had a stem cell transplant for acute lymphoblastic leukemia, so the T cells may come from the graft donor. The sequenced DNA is TGTGCCAGCCGGTCGCGGTGGGGCGATACGCAGTATTTT. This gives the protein CASRSRWGDTQYF.